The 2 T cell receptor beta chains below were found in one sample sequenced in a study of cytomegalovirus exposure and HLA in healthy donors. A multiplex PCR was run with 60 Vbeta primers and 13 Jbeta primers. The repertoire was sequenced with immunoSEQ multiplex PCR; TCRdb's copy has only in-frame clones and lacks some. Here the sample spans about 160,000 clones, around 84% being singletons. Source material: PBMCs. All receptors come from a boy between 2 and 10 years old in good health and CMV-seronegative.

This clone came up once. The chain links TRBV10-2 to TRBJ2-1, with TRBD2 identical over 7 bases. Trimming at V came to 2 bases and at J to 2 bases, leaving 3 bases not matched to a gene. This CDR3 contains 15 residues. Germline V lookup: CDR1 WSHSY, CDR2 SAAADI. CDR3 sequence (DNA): TGCGCCAGCAGTGAGCGGGGGGTTACCTACAATGAGCAGTTCTTC. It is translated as CASSERGVTYNEQFF.

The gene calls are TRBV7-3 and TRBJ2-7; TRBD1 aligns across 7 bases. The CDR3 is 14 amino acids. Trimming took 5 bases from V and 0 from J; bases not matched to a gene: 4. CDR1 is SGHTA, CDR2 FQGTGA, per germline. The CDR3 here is CASSPDRTSYEQYF. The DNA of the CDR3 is TGTGCCAGCAGCCCGGACAGGACCTCCTACGAGCAGTACTTC.